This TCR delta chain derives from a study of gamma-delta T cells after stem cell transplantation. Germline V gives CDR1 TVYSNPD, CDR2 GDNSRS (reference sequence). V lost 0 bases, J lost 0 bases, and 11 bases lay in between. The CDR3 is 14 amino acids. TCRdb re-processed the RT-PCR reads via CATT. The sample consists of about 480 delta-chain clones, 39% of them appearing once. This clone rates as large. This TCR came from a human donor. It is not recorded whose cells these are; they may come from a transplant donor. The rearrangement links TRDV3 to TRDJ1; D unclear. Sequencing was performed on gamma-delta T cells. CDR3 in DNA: TGTGCCTTTAGTCCCCCCTTGTACACCGATAAACTCATCTTT. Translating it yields CAFSPPLYTDKLIF.